This T cell receptor beta chain stems from a study of T cell changes during pregnancy in multiple sclerosis. This CDR3 region has 12 residues. CDR1 is SGHNT, CDR2 YYREEE, per germline (reference sequence). The V gene lost 4 bases and the J gene lost 5 bases, with 6 bases spanning the gap. The table came from immunoSEQ multiplex PCR; TCRdb's copy has only in-frame clones and leaves some out. The table includes tens of thousands of clones, 90% to 95% detected once. The chain has TRBV5-4 and TRBJ2-2; unclear D gene. The sample in question was CD8+ T cells from peripheral blood mononuclear cells, obtained before pregnancy. This receptor was taken from a female donor with multiple sclerosis, enrolled in a pregnancy study. CDR3 bases: TGTGCCAGCAGCCCCACAACCGGGGAGCTGTTTTTT. Protein: CASSPTTGELFF.